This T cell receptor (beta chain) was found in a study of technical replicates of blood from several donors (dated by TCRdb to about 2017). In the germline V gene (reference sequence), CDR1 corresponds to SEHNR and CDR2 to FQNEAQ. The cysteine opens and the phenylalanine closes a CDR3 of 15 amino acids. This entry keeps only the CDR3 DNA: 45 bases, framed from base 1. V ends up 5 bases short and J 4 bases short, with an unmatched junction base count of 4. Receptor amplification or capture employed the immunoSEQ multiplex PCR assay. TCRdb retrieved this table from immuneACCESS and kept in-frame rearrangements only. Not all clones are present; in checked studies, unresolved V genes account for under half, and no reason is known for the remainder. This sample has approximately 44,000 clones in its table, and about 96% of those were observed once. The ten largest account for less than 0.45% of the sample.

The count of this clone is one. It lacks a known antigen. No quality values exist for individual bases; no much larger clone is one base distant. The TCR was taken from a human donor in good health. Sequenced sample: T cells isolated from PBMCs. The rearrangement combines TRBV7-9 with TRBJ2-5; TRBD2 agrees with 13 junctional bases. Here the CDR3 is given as CASSPRTSGRETQYF. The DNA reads TGTGCCAGCAGCCCACGGACTAGCGGGAGAGAGACCCAGTACTTC.